Listed below are T cell receptor beta chains from one sample, sequenced in a study of STAT5B mutations in CD4+ large granular lymphocyte leukemia. Generated by immunoSEQ multiplex PCR, the TCRdb table keeps only in-frame clones and is missing some. The table has 28,000 or so clones, around 78% seen once. The specimen sequenced was CD4+ T cells from blood buffy coats. The receptors here all came from a human donor in good health. CDR3s include the opening cysteine and the closing phenylalanine or tryptophan. A D gene is named only where the DNA matches it firmly. Expanded clones are given a class, and other clones once, few, many or no size at all.

TRBJ2-5 NA NA TRBV5-6 TGTGCCAGCAGTTTGGGACGGACCCAAGAGACCCAGTACTTC CASSLGRTQETQYF
TRBJ2-3 NA TRBD2 TRBV7-8 TGTGCCAGCAGCCCCTCCCGGACTAGCGGGCCAGGCACAGATACGCAGTATTTT CASSPSRTSGPGTDTQYF
TRBJ1-4 few NA TRBV19 TGTGCCAGTAGTGTAGTAGGTGAAAAACTGTTTTTT CASSVVGEKLFF
TRBJ1-2 NA NA TRBV5-6 TGTGCCAGCAGCTCCGTTGTGGGTGGCTACACCTTC CASSSVVGGYTF
TRBJ1-1 few NA TRBV30 TGTGCCTGGAGTCGGCAGGGAGGAACTGAAGCTTTCTTT CAWSRQGGTEAFF
TRBJ1-2 NA NA TRBV30 TGTGCCTGGACCTCAGACGGCCTCTATGGCTACACCTTC CAWTSDGLYGYTF
TRBJ1-1 NA NA TRBV2 TGTGCCAGCAGTGTGGGGGGACTTAACACTGAAGCTTTCTTT CASSVGGLNTEAFF
TRBJ2-7 NA NA TRBV6-1 TGTGCCAGCAGCGTTATGGAGGGGGCCAACGAGCAGTACTTC CASSVMEGANEQYF
TRBJ1-1 NA NA TRBV7-2 TGTGCCAGCAGCTCCCCCGGCACCGGGAAAACTGAAGCTTTCTTT CASSSPGTGKTEAFF
TRBJ2-1 few NA TRBV7-9 TGTGCCAGCAAACTCTTCGATGAGCAGTTCTTC CASKLFDEQFF
TRBJ1-5 NA NA TRBV28 TGTGCCAGCAACACAGGGTTCGGAGGACAGCCCCAGCATTTT CASNTGFGGQPQHF
TRBJ1-4 NA NA TRBV5-5 TGTGCCAGCAGCTTCACAGCAACTAATGAAAAACTGTTTTTT CASSFTATNEKLFF
TRBJ2-1 NA NA TRBV29-1 TGCAGCGTTGGGGGGCAGGGCTACAATGAGCAGTTCTTC CSVGGQGYNEQFF
TRBJ1-1 few NA TRBV18 TGTGCCAGCTCACCAAGGGCCGAAGCGAACACTGAAGCTTTCTTT CASSPRAEANTEAFF
TRBJ2-5 NA TRBD1 TRBV10-3 TGTGCCATTAGAGGACAGGGTGGGGAGACCCAGTACTTC CAIRGQGGETQYF
TRBJ1-4 few TRBD1 TRBV28 TGTGCCAGCAAAGGACAGGGACGAGAAAAACTGTTTTTT CASKGQGREKLFF
TRBJ2-7 NA TRBD1 TRBV6-1 TGTGCCAGCAGTGAAGGGACAGGGGGATACGAGCAGTACTTC CASSEGTGGYEQYF
TRBJ2-2 NA NA TRBV30 TGTGCCTGGAGTGTGGGTTTGAACACCGGGGAGCTGTTTTTT CAWSVGLNTGELFF
TRBJ2-1 NA NA TRBV19 TGTGCCAGTAGTCCCCAGGGGGGTGGGGCGCGTAACAATGAGCAGTTCTTC CASSPQGGGARNNEQFF